This T cell receptor beta chain was obtained from a study of Graves' ophthalmopathy and Graves' hyperthyroidism. General observations from the study: Cross-validated, the 13-signature model showed 87.88%/81.08% sensitivity/specificity, and 80%/75% in the test set. Most expanded clonotypes in thyroid above 0.001 frequency also showed up in blood.

In this sample, this clonotype turned up many times. Its antigen is still unknown. CDR1 and CDR2 from the germline V gene are WNHNN and SYGVQD (reference sequence). J gave up 1 base and V 6 bases, and 4 bases lay outside the gene matches. The CDR3 covers 14 residues. In this cohort, patients with other autoimmune diseases, uncontrolled infections, pregnancy or lactation were excluded. The authors amplified TCR beta CDR3 regions, and they did so from RNA transcripts for repertoire sequencing. First-round RT-PCR employed HTBI primers, with a second-round multiplex PCR after it. TCRdb processed the multiplex PCR reads anew with MiXCR; each CDR3 protein has one entry. The sample has 500,000 to 600,000 distinct CDR3 sequences; under 45% are singletons.

The V gene is TRBV10-1, the J gene TRBJ1-1; the match to TRBD1 covers 8 bases. This clonotype was sampled from an adult man with Graves' hyperthyroidism. The sample consisted of peripheral blood or thyroid tissue (not recorded which). CDR3 residues: CASRPGTGNTEAFF. The CDR3, as DNA: TGCGCCAGCAGACCTGGGACAGGGAACACTGAAGCTTTCTTT.